This entry lists 14 T cell receptor beta chains sequenced from one sample in a study of graft-versus-host responses after intestinal transplantation. Which antigens these TCRs recognize remains unknown. Produced via immunoSEQ multiplex PCR; TCRdb's table is partial and in-frame only. The sample has more than 95,000 clones; about 88% are singletons. The material sequenced was unstimulated CD4+ T cells sorted from spleen or lymph node cells, taken before intestinal transplant. The receptors come from a human donor who received an intestinal transplant.

This clone was counted a single time. The chain is built from TRBV25-1 and TRBJ1-6, with TRBD1 as a possible D gene (6 bases). Germline V lookup: CDR1 MGHDK, CDR2 SYGVNS. Trimming took 3 bases from V and 9 from J, leaving 18 bases between them. The CDR3 length is 16 residues. The CDR3 nucleotides are TGTGCCAGCAGTGACGACTCCGGGACAATGACTTCACCCCTCCACTTT. This codes for CASSDDSGTMTSPLHF.

The V gene is TRBV7-2, the J gene TRBJ1-5, with 7 positions matching TRBD1. V lost 6 bases and J lost 0; bases outside the gene matches: 5. The CDR3 contains 15 residues. Germline values: CDR1 SGHTA, CDR2 FQGNSA. This CDR3 is CASRDRAYSNQPQHF. The CDR3 bases are TGTGCCAGCAGAGACAGGGCATATAGCAATCAGCCCCAGCATTTT.

The rearrangement links TRBV5-1 to TRBJ1-4; D may be TRBD1 (5 bases). The CDR3 length is 15 residues. The germline V gene encodes CDR1 SGHRS and CDR2 YFSETQ. With 0 bases removed from V and 8 bases from J, the gap between germline ends came to 14 bases. The CDR3 DNA follows: TGCGCCAGCAGCTTGGAGGCAGCCCGGGGGGAAAAACTGTTTTTT. It is translated as CASSLEAARGEKLFF.

The chain joins TRBV7-9 to TRBJ2-1; D gene ambiguous. The germline V gene encodes CDR1 SEHNR and CDR2 FQNEAQ (reference sequence). Trimming cost V 3 bases and J 11 bases, with 8 bases left between them. CDR3 length: 11 residues. CDR3: CASSFVQQQFF. The DNA of the CDR3 is TGTGCCAGCAGCTTTGTGCAGCAGCAGTTCTTC.

The rearrangement joins TRBV6-1 to TRBJ1-2; perhaps TRBD1 as D (6 bases). From germline, CDR1 is MNHNS and CDR2 SASEGT. V shed 4 bases and J shed 6 bases, with 9 bases lying between them. The CDR3 has 12 residues. The chain's CDR3 is CASSVWTDGYTF. CDR3 DNA sequence: TGTGCCAGCAGTGTCTGGACAGATGGCTACACCTTC.

V is TRBV5-4 and J is TRBJ2-7; 8 nucleotides align to TRBD2. V was clipped by 0 bases and J by 5 bases; unmatched bases: 7. This CDR3 comprises 15 residues. Germline CDR1 reads SGHNT; CDR2 reads YYREEE (reference sequence). The CDR3 region is CASSLVPAGVNEQYF. Written as DNA, the CDR3 is TGTGCCAGCAGCTTGGTCCCAGCGGGGGTGAACGAGCAGTACTTC.

Here the CDR3 DNA reads TGCGCCAGCACGTCTGATCGAGGGGGACAGTACGAGCAGTACTTC. Protein product: CASTSDRGGQYEQYF. The rearrangement links TRBV5-1 to TRBJ2-7; 7 bases line up with TRBD1. Trimming removed 6 bases from V and 4 bases from J; junction bases left unmatched: 13. From germline, CDR1 is SGHRS and CDR2 YFSETQ. This CDR3 is 15 amino acids long.

The rearrangement links TRBV29-1 to TRBJ2-7, with 7 bases identical to TRBD1. The germline V gene encodes CDR1 SQVTM and CDR2 ANQGSEA. The V and J ends lost 7 bases and 3 bases, in that order; junction bases with no gene match: 12. This CDR3 region has 14 residues. CDR3 bases: TGCAGCGCGCTAAGAAGACAGGGAGACTACGAGCAGTACTTC. Residues: CSALRRQGDYEQYF.

In its sample, this clone was seen once. This chain connects TRBV11-2 to TRBJ2-3; D is ambiguous. The CDR3 has 14 amino acids. Between the trimmed V and J ends, which lost 1 base and 2 bases, there was a span of 7 bases. Germline-derived CDR1 and CDR2 are SGHAT and FQNNGV. CDR3 protein: CASSLGLHTDTQYF. DNA of the CDR3: TGTGCCAGCAGCTTAGGGCTACACACAGATACGCAGTATTTT. Looking up the rest from reference TRBV11-2 and TRBJ2-3 gives the full variable domain: EAGVAQSPRYKIIEKRQSVAFWCNPISGHATLYWYQQILGQGPKLLIQFQNNGVVDDSQLPKDRFSAERLKGVDSTLKIQPAKLEDSAVYLCASSLGLHTDTQYFGPGTRLTVL.

This clone was seen once. CDR3 bases: TGTGCCAGCAGAGAACAGGGGCGAGGGTACCAAGAGACCCAGTACTTC. Translating gives CASREQGRGYQETQYF. The J gene is TRBJ2-5, the V gene TRBV28, with 7 bases matching TRBD1. The V and J ends lost 6 bases and 0 bases, in that order; junction bases with no gene match: 10. The CDR3 sequence is 16 residues long. CDR1 is MDHEN, CDR2 SYDVKM, per germline. The entire variable domain, with the rest obtained from reference TRBV28 and TRBJ2-5, is as follows: DVKVTQSSRYLVKRTGEKVFLECVQDMDHENMFWYRQDPGLGLRLIYFSYDVKMKEKGDIPEGYSVSREKKERFSLILESASTNQTSMYLCASREQGRGYQETQYFGPGTRLLVL.

This chain's CDR3 is CASSSNNANVLTF. Written as DNA, the CDR3 is TGTGCCAGCAGCTCCAACAACGCCAACGTCCTGACTTTC. The V and J genes are TRBV7-9 and TRBJ2-6; D is ambiguous. V lost 4 bases to trimming and J lost 7 bases, with 8 bases between them. The CDR3 sequence is 13 residues long. The germline gives CDR1 SEHNR, CDR2 FQNEAQ (reference sequence).

The chain links TRBV9 to TRBJ2-3, with D unresolved. The ends were cut back, 4 bases at V and 2 bases at J, with 11 bases in the middle. The CDR3 length is 14 residues. Germline CDR1 and CDR2: SGDLS and YYNGEE. The CDR3 nucleotides read TGTGCCAGCAGCTATGCTGGCCACACAGATACGCAGTATTTT. Translated: CASSYAGHTDTQYF.

The rearrangement joins TRBV2 to TRBJ1-2; no firm D call. Germline lookup yields CDR1 SNHLY and CDR2 FYNNEI. The V and J ends lost 0 bases and 4 bases respectively, with 12 bases between them. The CDR3 consists of 15 residues. CDR3 in amino acids: CASSEAEQALYGYTF. For the CDR3, the DNA is TGTGCCAGCAGTGAAGCGGAGCAGGCCCTCTATGGCTACACCTTC.

Concerning this clone itself: This sample includes further DNA sequences coding for the same CDR3. V is TRBV7-9 and J is TRBJ2-7; D is ambiguous. Looked up from germline, CDR1 is SEHNR and CDR2 is FQNEAQ (reference sequence). This CDR3 has 12 residues. Trimming took off 1 base at V and 2 bases at J, with 3 bases between the two ends. CDR3 region: CASSLGAYEQYF. For the CDR3, the DNA is TGTGCCAGCAGCTTAGGGGCCTACGAGCAGTACTTC. The variable domain in full, completed from reference TRBV7-9 and TRBJ2-7, reads DTGVSQNPRHKITKRGQNVTFRCDPISEHNRLYWYRQTLGQGPEFLTYFQNEAQLEKSRLLSDRFSAERPKGSFSTLEIQRTEQGDSAMYLCASSLGAYEQYFGPGTRLTVT.